What follows is one T cell receptor (beta chain) and its context. This sample was taken from a study of radiation and T cells in renal cell carcinoma. As for time point: blood 2 weeks post-SBRT. The treatment denotes: 15 Gy SBRT to primary tumor, nephrectomy 4 weeks later. Sequencing used immunoSEQ multiplex PCR; TCRdb keeps in-frame clones, though not all of them. The sample records roughly 150,000 clones, 80% to 90% being singletons. The CDR3 loop spans 14 amino acids. The germline gives CDR1 SQVTM, CDR2 ANQGSEA. The germline V and J ends were trimmed by 5 bases and 7 bases, with 21 bases remaining between them.

The source of this sequence is a woman aged 45 to 65 with renal cell carcinoma. The sample consisted of blood, taken from a patient whose treatment included radiotherapy and nephrectomy. The chain uses TRBV29-1 and TRBJ2-7; D perhaps matches TRBD1 (6 bases). CDR3 protein: CSVFGGWGEKEQYF. CDR3 bases: TGCAGCGTTTTTGGGGGCTGGGGAGAAAAGGAGCAGTACTTC.